What follows describes a single T cell receptor beta chain. This sample was taken from a study of cytomegalovirus exposure and HLA in healthy donors. Generated by immunoSEQ multiplex PCR, the TCRdb table keeps only in-frame clones and is missing some. The sample comprises about 110,000 clones, approximately 94% of which are singletons, and 0.67% rests with the top ten. The CDR3 runs to 14 residues. In germline, CDR1 is SNHLY, CDR2 FYNNEI. V was trimmed by 7 bases and J by 5 bases, leaving 14 bases between them. Source material: PBMCs. V usage is TRBV2 and J usage is TRBJ2-2; perhaps TRBD1 as D (6 bases). The sequence derives from a woman under 30 in good health and CMV-seronegative. The CDR3 DNA is TGTGCCAGCAAAACAGGGCTGGGGACCGGGGAGCTGTTTTTT. It yields the protein CASKTGLGTGELFF. The complete variable domain, with remaining parts taken from reference TRBV2 and TRBJ2-2, reads EPEVTQTPSHQVTQMGQEVILRCVPISNHLYFYWYRQILGQKVEFLVSFYNNEISEKSEIFDDQFSVERPDGSNFTLKIRSTKLEDSAMYFCASKTGLGTGELFFGEGSRLTVL.